The 16 T cell receptor beta chains below come from one sample, sequenced in a study of T cells in Graves' hyperthyroidism and ophthalmopathy. The investigators amplified TCR beta CDR3 regions from RNA transcripts. Researchers ran a first-round RT-PCR on the TCR CDR3 using the HTBI primer set. TCRdb reanalysed the multiplex PCR reads using MiXCR and keeps one entry per CDR3 protein. The table lists 640,000 or so distinct CDR3 sequences, 14% to 15% of them singletons. The sequenced sample consisted of blood. Every receptor here comes from a woman between 35 and 50 years old with Graves' ophthalmopathy.

V and J are TRBV18 and TRBJ2-7; possible D gene TRBD1, 6 bases. This CDR3 is 16 amino acids long. Between the trimmed V and J ends, which lost 3 bases and 5 bases, there was a span of 20 bases. Germline CDR1 is KGHSH and CDR2 is LQKENI. The CDR3 DNA reads TGTGCCAGCTCACCGAACATTGGACAGCCTGGAAACGAGCAGTACTTC. It encodes CASSPNIGQPGNEQYF.

Ten or more counts support this clonotype. V gene TRBV19 combines with J gene TRBJ2-7, with D possibly TRBD2 on 6 matching bases. The CDR3 totals 14 residues. Germline CDR1 LNHDA, CDR2 SQIVND (reference sequence). V lost 6 bases, J lost 0 bases, and 12 bases lay in between. CDR3 bases: TGTGCCAGTAGGACTAGTCCCGACTCCTACGAGCAGTACTTC. As protein: CASRTSPDSYEQYF.

Regarding this clonotype: A much larger clone differs from this one at a single base, so this may be a read error. The gene calls are TRBV7-9 and TRBJ2-5, with unresolved D. Germline CDR1 reads SEHNR; CDR2 reads FQNEAQ (reference sequence). The CDR3 sequence is 13 residues long. The CDR3 sequence is CTSSQDIQETQYF. In DNA, the CDR3 is TGTACCAGCAGCCAAGACATCCAAGAGACCCAGTACTTC. The full variable domain, in which reference TRBV7-9 and TRBJ2-5 provide the parts outside the CDR3, is DTGVSQNPRHKITKRGQNVTFRCDPISEHNRLYWYRQTLGQGPEFLTYFQNEAQLEKSRLLSDRFSAERPKGSFSTLEIQRTEQGDSAMYLCTSSQDIQETQYFGPGTRLLVL.

This clonotype was observed many times. The J gene is TRBJ2-1, the V gene TRBV13; 7 bases are a match to TRBD1. The CDR3 is 15 residues long. Germline CDR1 PRHDT, CDR2 FYEKMQ (reference sequence). V dropped 5 bases and J dropped 4; count of bases not matched to a gene: 8. The CDR3 sequence: CASSHRGQNYNEQFF. As DNA, the CDR3 is TGTGCCAGCAGCCATCGGGGACAGAATTACAATGAGCAGTTCTTC.

This clonotype was seen at least ten times. The rearrangement joins TRBV4-2 to TRBJ1-5; no reliable D call. The CDR3 has 15 amino acids. The germline V gene encodes CDR1 LGHNA and CDR2 YNFKEQ. Trimming took 0 bases from V and 4 from J, leaving 10 bases between them. In nucleotides, the CDR3 is TGTGCCAGCAGCCAAGAGGCGGGATATAATCAGCCCCAGCATTTT. It specifies CASSQEAGYNQPQHF.

This clonotype occurred many times. This sequence joins TRBV27 and TRBJ2-7; no reliable D call. Trimming took 8 bases from V and 3 from J, leaving 8 bases between them. The CDR3 is 11 amino acids. Per the germline V gene, CDR1 is MNHEY and CDR2 is SMNVEV (reference sequence). DNA for the CDR3: TGTGCCAGCGGCTGGGGCTACGAGCAGTACTTC. Translated, it gives CASGWGYEQYF.

This clonotype appeared many times. V gene TRBV6-4 combines with J gene TRBJ1-3; a possible D gene is TRBD1 (5 bases). Trimming cost V 2 bases and J 9 bases, with 20 bases left between them. Germline CDR1 reads MRHNA; CDR2 reads SNTAGT. The CDR3 is 16 amino acids. CDR3 nucleotides: TGTGCCAGCAGTGACCCGTGGGGCCCCTTAAGGGTCACCATATATTTT. It encodes CASSDPWGPLRVTIYF.

The V and J genes are TRBV20-1 and TRBJ1-2, with D unclear. Germline lookup yields CDR1 DFQATT and CDR2 SNEGSKA (reference sequence). V lost 6 bases and J 4 bases, leaving 18 bases between the germline ends. This CDR3 has 14 amino acids. As DNA, the CDR3 is TGCAGTGCCCCGGATCCGGGCCAGGTCTATGGCTACACCTTC. Protein product: CSAPDPGQVYGYTF.

This clonotype was recorded at least ten times. V is TRBV7-8 and J is TRBJ2-2, with 7 positions matching TRBD2. After removal of 2 bases from V and 1 base from J, the junction contained 4 bases not matched to a gene. Germline V gene sequence: CDR1 SGHVS, CDR2 FQNEAQ. This CDR3 region has 16 residues. The CDR3 protein is CASSLSPSGNTGELFF. Written as DNA, the CDR3 is TGTGCCAGCAGCTTAAGTCCTAGCGGGAACACCGGGGAGCTGTTTTTT.

This clonotype was seen ten or more times. The CDR3 sequence: CASSRGQAETQYF. CDR3 bases: TGTGCCAGCAGCCGGGGACAGGCGGAGACCCAGTACTTC. This sequence joins TRBV4-2 and TRBJ2-5; 8 positions match TRBD1. The CDR3 is made up of 13 amino acids. The J segment lost 5 bases and the V segment lost 4 bases, leaving 3 bases of the junction unmatched. CDR1 and CDR2 from the germline V gene are LGHNA and YNFKEQ.

This clonotype occurred many times. The chain recombines TRBV7-2 with TRBJ2-1; D gene unclear. V shed 3 bases and J shed 8 bases, with 11 bases lying between them. From germline, CDR1 is SGHTA and CDR2 FQGNSA. CDR3 size: 13 residues. CDR3 residues: CASSFWTGDEQFF. DNA for the CDR3: TGTGCCAGCAGCTTTTGGACGGGCGATGAGCAGTTCTTC.

This clonotype was observed at least ten times. V gene TRBV12-3 or TRBV12-4 combines with J gene TRBJ2-7; D possibly corresponds to TRBD2 (6 bases). Trimming took 5 bases from V and 4 from J, leaving 12 bases between them. The CDR3 contains 13 residues. DNA of the CDR3: TGTGCCAGCAGTCCCTCGGGAGATTACGAGCAGTACTTC. It specifies CASSPSGDYEQYF.

This clonotype was found many times. The J gene is TRBJ2-7, the V gene TRBV28, with a tentative D call TRBD1 (6 bases). This CDR3 has 14 residues. V shed 7 bases and J shed 4 bases, with 17 bases lying between them. The V gene's germline CDR1 is MDHEN and CDR2 SYDVKM. The CDR3 DNA is TGTGCCAGCACCCTAGTGGGGGCGTCGTACGAGCAGTACTTC. It yields the protein CASTLVGASYEQYF. Drawing the rest from reference TRBV28 and TRBJ2-7, the complete variable domain is DVKVTQSSRYLVKRTGEKVFLECVQDMDHENMFWYRQDPGLGLRLIYFSYDVKMKEKGDIPEGYSVSREKKERFSLILESASTNQTSMYLCASTLVGASYEQYFGPGTRLTVT.

This clonotype showed up many times. The V and J genes are TRBV28 and TRBJ2-7, with D maybe TRBD1 (6 bases). Trimming took off 8 bases at V and 7 bases at J, with 18 bases between the two ends. The CDR3 spans 13 residues. Germline lookup yields CDR1 MDHEN and CDR2 SYDVKM. This chain's CDR3 is CASQGFLTREQYF. In DNA, the CDR3 is TGTGCCAGCCAGGGGTTTTTAACGAGAGAGCAGTACTTC.

This clonotype was counted many times. The gene calls are TRBV28 and TRBJ2-2; a possible D gene is TRBD2 (5 bases). Trimming removed 6 bases at V and 2 bases at J, with 10 bases between. The CDR3 is 14 residues long. From germline, CDR1 is MDHEN and CDR2 SYDVKM. The CDR3 protein is CASSRSANTGELFF. The CDR3 coding sequence is TGTGCCAGCAGCCGTAGCGCAAACACCGGGGAGCTGTTTTTT. Combining the CDR3 with reference TRBV28 and TRBJ2-2 gives the whole variable domain DVKVTQSSRYLVKRTGEKVFLECVQDMDHENMFWYRQDPGLGLRLIYFSYDVKMKEKGDIPEGYSVSREKKERFSLILESASTNQTSMYLCASSRSANTGELFFGEGSRLTVL.

The rearrangement links TRBV4-2 to TRBJ1-2; TRBD1 matches 7 bases. The CDR3 is 18 amino acids. V lost 5 bases to trimming and J lost 2 bases; unmatched junction nucleotides: 17. Germline V gives CDR1 LGHNA, CDR2 YNFKEQ. CDR3 protein: CASSRGATGAVHNYGYTF. DNA for the CDR3: TGTGCCAGCAGCAGAGGAGCAACAGGGGCCGTACACAACTATGGCTACACCTTC.